This T cell receptor beta chain was recovered during a study of blood T cell repertoires in COVID-19. Study at large: Whether acute or convalescent, the COVID-19 samples came from the United States, Italy and Spain.

Trimming removed 2 bases at V and 0 bases at J, with 5 bases between. The V gene's germline CDR1 is SGHRS and CDR2 YFSETQ. CDR3 length: 13 residues. The cohort comprised adults aged about 18 to 100 years residing in under 30 US areas. Authors' methods: Estimated nucleated cell counts came from reference gene primer amplification. Repertoires were generated with immunoSEQ multiplex PCR, while TCRdb's copy carries only in-frame clones and drops some. The DNA gave D and trimming, while V, J and clone size come from that table. This table holds approximately 200,000 clones, approximately 88% found once. This chain uses TRBV5-1 with TRBJ1-1, with no clear D. This receptor was taken from a woman in her thirties who had recovered from COVID-19. The sequenced sample was PBMCs or T cells enriched from blood (not recorded which). The CDR3 DNA reads as TGCGCCAGCAGCTTCCGGGTGAACACTGAAGCTTTCTTT. Translating it yields CASSFRVNTEAFF.